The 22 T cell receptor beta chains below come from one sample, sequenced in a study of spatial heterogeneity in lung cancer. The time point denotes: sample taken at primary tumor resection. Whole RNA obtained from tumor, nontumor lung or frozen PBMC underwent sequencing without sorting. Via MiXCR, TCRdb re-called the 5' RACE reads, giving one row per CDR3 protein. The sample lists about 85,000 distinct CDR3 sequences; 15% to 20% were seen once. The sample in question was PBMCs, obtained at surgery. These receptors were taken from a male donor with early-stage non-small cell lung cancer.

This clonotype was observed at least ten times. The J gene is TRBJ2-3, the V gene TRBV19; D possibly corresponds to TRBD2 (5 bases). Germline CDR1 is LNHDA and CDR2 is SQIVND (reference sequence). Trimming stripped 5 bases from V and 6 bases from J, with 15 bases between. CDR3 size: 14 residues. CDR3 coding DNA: TGTGCCAGTAGTGTTGGACTCGGCAAGGATACGCAGTATTTT. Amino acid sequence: CASSVGLGKDTQYF.

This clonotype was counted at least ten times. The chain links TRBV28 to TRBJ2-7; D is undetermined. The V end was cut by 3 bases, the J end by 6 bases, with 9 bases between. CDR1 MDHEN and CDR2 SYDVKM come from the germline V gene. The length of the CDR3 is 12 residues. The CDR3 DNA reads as TGTGCCAGCAGTTTGATCTCCGGCGAGCAGTACTTC. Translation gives CASSLISGEQYF.

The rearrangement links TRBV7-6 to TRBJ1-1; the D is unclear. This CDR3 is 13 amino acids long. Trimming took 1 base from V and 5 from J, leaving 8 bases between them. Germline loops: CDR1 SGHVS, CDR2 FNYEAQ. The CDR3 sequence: CASSLDVGTEAFF. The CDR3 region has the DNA TGTGCCAGCAGCTTAGACGTTGGGACTGAAGCTTTCTTT.

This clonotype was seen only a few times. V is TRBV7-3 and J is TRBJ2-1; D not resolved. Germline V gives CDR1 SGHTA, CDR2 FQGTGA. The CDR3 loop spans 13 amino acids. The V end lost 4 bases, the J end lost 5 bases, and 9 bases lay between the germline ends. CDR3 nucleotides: TGTGCCAGCAGCTCCGACCCCGACAATGAGCAGTTCTTC. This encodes CASSSDPDNEQFF. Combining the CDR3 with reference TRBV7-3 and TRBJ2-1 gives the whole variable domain GAGVSQTPSNKVTEKGKYVELRCDPISGHTALYWYRQSLGQGPEFLIYFQGTGAADDSGLPNDRFFAVRPEGSVSTLKIQRTERGDSAVYLCASSSDPDNEQFFGPGTRLTVL.

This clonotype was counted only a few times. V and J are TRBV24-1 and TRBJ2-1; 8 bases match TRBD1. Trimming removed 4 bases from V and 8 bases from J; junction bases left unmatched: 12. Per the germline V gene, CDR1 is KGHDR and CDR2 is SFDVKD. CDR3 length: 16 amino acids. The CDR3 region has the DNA TGTGCCACCAGTGACTCGACAGGGGCGAAAAAGGATGAGCAGTTCTTC. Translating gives CATSDSTGAKKDEQFF.

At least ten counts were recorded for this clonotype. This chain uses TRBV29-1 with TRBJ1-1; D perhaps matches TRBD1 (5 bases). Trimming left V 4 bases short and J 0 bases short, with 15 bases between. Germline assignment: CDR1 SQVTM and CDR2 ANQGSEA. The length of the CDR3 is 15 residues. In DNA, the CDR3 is TGCAGCGTTGGAGGGATAAAGGGACTGAACACTGAAGCTTTCTTT. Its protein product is CSVGGIKGLNTEAFF.

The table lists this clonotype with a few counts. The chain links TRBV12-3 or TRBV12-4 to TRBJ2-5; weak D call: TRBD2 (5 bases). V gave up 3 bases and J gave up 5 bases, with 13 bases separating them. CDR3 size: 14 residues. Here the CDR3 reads CASSFALAGETQYF. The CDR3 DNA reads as TGTGCCAGCAGTTTTGCCCTAGCCGGGGAGACCCAGTACTTC.

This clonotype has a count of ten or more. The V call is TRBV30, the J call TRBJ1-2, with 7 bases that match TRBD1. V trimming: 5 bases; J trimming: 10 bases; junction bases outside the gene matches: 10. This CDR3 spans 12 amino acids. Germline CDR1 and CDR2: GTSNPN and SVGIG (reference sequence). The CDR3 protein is CAWSGTAISYTF. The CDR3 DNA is TGTGCCTGGTCCGGGACAGCCATCTCCTACACCTTC.

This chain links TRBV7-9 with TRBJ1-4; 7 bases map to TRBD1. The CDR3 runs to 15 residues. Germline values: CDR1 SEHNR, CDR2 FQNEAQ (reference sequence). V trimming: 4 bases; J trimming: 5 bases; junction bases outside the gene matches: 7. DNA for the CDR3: TGTGCCAGCAGCTCAGAACAGGGGCGGAATGAAAAACTGTTTTTT. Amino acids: CASSSEQGRNEKLFF.

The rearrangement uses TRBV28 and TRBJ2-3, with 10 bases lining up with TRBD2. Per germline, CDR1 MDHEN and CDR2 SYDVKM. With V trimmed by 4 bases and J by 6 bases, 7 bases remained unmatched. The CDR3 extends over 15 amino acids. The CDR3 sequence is CASSSLAGVSDTQYF. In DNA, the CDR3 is TGTGCCAGCAGTTCCCTAGCGGGAGTTTCGGATACGCAGTATTTT. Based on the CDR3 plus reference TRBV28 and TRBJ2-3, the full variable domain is DVKVTQSSRYLVKRTGEKVFLECVQDMDHENMFWYRQDPGLGLRLIYFSYDVKMKEKGDIPEGYSVSREKKERFSLILESASTNQTSMYLCASSSLAGVSDTQYFGPGTRLTVL.

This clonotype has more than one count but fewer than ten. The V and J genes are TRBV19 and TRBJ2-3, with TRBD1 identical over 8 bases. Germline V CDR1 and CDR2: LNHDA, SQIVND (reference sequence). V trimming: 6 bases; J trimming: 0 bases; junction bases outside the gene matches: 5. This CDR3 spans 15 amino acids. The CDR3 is CASSQGQASTDTQYF. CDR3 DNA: TGTGCCAGTAGCCAGGGACAGGCTAGCACAGATACGCAGTATTTT.

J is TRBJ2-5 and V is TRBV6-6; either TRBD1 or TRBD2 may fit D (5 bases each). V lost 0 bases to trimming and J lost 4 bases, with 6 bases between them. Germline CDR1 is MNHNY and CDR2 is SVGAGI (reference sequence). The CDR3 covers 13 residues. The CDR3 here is CASSYSRGETQYF. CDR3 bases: TGTGCCAGCAGTTACTCGAGGGGAGAGACCCAGTACTTC.

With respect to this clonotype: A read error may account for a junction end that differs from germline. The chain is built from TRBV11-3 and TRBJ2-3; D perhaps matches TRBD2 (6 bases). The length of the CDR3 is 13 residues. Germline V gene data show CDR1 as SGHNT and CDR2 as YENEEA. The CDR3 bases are TGTGCCAGCAGCCCCGGGAGCGCAGATACGGAGTATTTT. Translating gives CASSPGSADTEYF.

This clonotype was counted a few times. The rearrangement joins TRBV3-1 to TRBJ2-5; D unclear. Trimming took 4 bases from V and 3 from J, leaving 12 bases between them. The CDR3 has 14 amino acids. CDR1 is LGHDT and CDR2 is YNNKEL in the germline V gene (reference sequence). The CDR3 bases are TGTGCCAGCAGCCCCCCGGGCCGGAAAGAGACCCAGTACTTC. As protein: CASSPPGRKETQYF.

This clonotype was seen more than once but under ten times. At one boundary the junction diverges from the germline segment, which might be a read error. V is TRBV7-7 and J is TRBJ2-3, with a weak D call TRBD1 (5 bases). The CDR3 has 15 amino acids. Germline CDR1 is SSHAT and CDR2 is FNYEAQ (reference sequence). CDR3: CASSLGESSTDTQYF. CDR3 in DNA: TGTGCTAGCAGCTTAGGGGAATCTAGCACAGATACGCAGTATTTT.

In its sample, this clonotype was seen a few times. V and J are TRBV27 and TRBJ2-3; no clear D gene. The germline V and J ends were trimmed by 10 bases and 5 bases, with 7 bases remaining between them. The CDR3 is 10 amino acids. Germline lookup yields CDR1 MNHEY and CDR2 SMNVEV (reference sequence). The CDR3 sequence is CATKGDTQYF. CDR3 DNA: TGTGCCACAAAGGGAGATACGCAGTATTTT.

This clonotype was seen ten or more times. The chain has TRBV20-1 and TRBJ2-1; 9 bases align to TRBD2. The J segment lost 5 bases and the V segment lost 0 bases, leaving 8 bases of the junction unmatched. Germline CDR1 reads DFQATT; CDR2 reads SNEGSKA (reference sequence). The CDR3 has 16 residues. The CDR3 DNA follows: TGCAGTGCTAGAGATTCGAAAGCGGGAGGTGACAATGAGCAGTTCTTC. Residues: CSARDSKAGGDNEQFF.

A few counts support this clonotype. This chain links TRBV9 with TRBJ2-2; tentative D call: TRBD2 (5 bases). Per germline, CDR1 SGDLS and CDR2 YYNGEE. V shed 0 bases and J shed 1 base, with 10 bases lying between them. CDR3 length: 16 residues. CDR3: CASSVAAVLNTGELFF. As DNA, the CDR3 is TGTGCCAGCAGCGTAGCAGCGGTCTTGAACACCGGGGAGCTGTTTTTT.

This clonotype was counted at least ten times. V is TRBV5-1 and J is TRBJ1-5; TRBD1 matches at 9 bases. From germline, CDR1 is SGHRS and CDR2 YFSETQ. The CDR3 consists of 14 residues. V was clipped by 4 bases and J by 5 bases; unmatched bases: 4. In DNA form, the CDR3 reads TGCGCCAGCAGCGTGGGACAGGGCGATCAGCCCCAGCATTTT. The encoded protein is CASSVGQGDQPQHF.

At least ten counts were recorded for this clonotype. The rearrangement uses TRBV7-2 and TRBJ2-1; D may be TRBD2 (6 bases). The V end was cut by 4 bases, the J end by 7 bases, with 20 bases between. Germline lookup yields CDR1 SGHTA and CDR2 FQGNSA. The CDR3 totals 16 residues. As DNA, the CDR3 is TGTGCCAGCAGCTCTAACCCGGGGAGGCACAGGAATGAGCAGTTCTTC. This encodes CASSSNPGRHRNEQFF. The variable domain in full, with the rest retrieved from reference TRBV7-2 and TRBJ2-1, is GAGVSQSPSNKVTEKGKDVELRCDPISGHTALYWYRQSLGQGLEFLIYFQGNSAPDKSGLPSDRFSAERTGGSVSTLTIQRTQQEDSAVYLCASSSNPGRHRNEQFFGPGTRLTVL.

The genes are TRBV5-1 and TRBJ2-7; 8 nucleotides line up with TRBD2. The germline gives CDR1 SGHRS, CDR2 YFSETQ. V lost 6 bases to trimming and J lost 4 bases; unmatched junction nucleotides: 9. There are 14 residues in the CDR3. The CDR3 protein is CASTPQSGRYEQYF. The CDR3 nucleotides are TGCGCCAGCACTCCCCAAAGCGGGAGATACGAGCAGTACTTC.

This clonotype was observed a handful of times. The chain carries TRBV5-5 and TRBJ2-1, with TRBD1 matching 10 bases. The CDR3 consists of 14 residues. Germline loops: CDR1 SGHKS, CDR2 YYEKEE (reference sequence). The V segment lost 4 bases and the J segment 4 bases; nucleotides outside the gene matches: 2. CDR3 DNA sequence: TGTGCCAGCAGCATGGGACAGGGGTACAATGAGCAGTTCTTC. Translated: CASSMGQGYNEQFF.